This record looks at one TCR beta chain sequence and its context. Its antigen is undetermined. Primers: 60 Vbeta forward and 13 Jbeta reverse. The data were produced by immunoSEQ multiplex PCR, yet TCRdb's version contains in-frame clones alone and is incomplete. Here the sample spans 150,000 to 200,000 clones, 75% to 80% being singletons. Germline CDR1 SNHLY, CDR2 FYNNEI. Trimming took 3 bases from V and 4 from J, leaving 13 bases between them. The CDR3 sequence is 15 residues long. The data were obtained in a study of cytomegalovirus exposure and HLA in healthy donors. Study in general: The Caucasian-associated ancestry cluster contained 81% of the 300 to 450 genotyped donors. Findings of the study overall: It has been reported that TCR beta sequences accurately predicted the HLA-A and HLA-B alleles of most subjects. At a 0.05 false discovery rate, a later analysis found some 18,000 TCR beta sequences to be associated with HLA alleles.

The genes are TRBV2 and TRBJ2-1; D possibly corresponds to TRBD2 (6 bases). The TCR sequence derives from a woman between 25 and 40 years old in good health and CMV-seropositive. The sequenced sample was PBMCs. The CDR3 spells CASSDWLADYNEQFF. The CDR3 coding sequence is TGTGCCAGCAGTGACTGGTTAGCGGATTACAATGAGCAGTTCTTC.